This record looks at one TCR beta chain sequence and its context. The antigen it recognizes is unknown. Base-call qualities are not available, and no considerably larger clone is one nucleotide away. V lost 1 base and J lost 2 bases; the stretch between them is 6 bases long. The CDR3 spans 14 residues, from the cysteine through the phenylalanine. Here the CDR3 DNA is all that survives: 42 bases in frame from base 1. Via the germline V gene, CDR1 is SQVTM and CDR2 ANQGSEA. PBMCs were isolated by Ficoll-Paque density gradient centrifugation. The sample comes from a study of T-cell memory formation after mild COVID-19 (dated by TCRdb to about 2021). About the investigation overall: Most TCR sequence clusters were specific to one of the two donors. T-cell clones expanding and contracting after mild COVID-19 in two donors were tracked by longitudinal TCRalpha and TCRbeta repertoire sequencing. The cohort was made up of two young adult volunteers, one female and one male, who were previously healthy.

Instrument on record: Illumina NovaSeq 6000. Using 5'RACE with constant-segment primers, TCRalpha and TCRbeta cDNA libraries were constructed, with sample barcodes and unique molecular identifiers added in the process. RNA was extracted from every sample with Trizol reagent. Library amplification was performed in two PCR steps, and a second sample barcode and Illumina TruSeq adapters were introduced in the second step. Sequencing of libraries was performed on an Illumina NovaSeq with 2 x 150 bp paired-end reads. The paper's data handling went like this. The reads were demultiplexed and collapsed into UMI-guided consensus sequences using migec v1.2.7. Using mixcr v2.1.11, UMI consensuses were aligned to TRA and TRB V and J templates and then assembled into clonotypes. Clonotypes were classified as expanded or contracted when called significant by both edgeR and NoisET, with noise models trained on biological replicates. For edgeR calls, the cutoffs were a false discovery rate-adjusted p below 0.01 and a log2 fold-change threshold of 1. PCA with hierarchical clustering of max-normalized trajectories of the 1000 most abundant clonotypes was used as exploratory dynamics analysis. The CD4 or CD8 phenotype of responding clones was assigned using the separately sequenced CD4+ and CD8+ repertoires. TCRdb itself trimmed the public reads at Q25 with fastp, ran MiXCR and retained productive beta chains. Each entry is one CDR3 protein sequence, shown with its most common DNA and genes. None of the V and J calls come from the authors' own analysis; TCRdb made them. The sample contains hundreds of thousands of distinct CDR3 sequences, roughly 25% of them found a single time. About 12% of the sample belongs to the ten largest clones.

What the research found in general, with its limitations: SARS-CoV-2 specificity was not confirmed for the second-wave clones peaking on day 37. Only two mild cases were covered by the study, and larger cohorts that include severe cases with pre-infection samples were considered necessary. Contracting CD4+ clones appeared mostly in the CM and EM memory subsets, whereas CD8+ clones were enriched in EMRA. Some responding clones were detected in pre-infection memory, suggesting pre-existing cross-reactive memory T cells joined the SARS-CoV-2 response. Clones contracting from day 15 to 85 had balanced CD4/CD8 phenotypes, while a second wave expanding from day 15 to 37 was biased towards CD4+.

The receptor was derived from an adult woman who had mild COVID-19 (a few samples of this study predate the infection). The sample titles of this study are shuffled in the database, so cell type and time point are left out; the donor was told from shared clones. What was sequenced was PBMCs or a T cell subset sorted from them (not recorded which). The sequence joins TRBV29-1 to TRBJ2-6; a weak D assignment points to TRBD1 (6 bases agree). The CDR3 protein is CSVEGGPGANVLTF. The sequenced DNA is TGCAGCGTTGAAGGGGGGCCTGGGGCCAACGTCCTGACTTTC.